This entry concerns a single T cell receptor (beta chain). The germline V gene encodes CDR1 SGHTA and CDR2 FQGNSA. This CDR3 region has 13 residues. V shed 8 bases, J shed 3 bases, and the junction held 5 bases outside the gene matches. This record comes from a study of radiotherapy plus CTLA-4 blockade in lung cancer. Clones were read by immunoSEQ multiplex PCR, and TCRdb kept only the in-frame ones, dropping some. Seen here are some 49,000 clones, approximately 84% observed once, and the top ten hold 25% to 35%. The sequence was collected from a human donor with non-small cell lung cancer whose response to radiotherapy plus ipilimumab could not be evaluated. This chain joins TRBV7-2 and TRBJ1-1; 8 bases agree with TRBD1. Sequenced here: peripheral blood, sampled from a patient treated with radiotherapy plus ipilimumab. CDR3 in amino acids: CASGQGSYTEAFF. CDR3 nucleotides: TGTGCCAGCGGACAGGGTTCCTACACTGAAGCTTTCTTT.